This paragraph reports one TCR beta chain. These data originate in a study of blood T cell repertoires in COVID-19. The table came from immunoSEQ multiplex PCR; TCRdb's copy has only in-frame clones and leaves some out. Of about 370,000 clones detected, around 92% appear once; the ten largest clones hold around 2.8%. The CDR3 runs to 15 residues. Germline loops: CDR1 SGHNT, CDR2 YENEEA. Between the trimmed V and J ends, which lost 4 bases and 6 bases, there was a span of 18 bases. The gene calls are TRBV11-3 and TRBJ2-5, with D tentatively TRBD1 (6 bases). This sequence was found in a woman aged 25 to 39 with COVID-19, enrolled during active disease. The sequencing sample was made of peripheral blood. The CDR3 sequence: CASSSQQGFYKTQYF. The CDR3 DNA reads TGTGCCAGCAGCTCCCAACAGGGATTCTACAAGACCCAGTACTTC.